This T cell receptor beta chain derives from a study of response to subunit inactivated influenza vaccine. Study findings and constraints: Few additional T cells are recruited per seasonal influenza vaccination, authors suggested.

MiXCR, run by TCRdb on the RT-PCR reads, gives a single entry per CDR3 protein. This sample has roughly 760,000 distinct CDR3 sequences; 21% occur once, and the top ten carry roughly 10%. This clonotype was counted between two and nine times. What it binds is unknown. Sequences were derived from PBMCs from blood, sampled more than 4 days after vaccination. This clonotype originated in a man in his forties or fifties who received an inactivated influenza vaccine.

The DNA of the CDR3 is TGTGCCAGCAGTTTAAGGACAGGGGGCTTGGAGTACTTC. Its protein product is CASSLRTGGLEYF. V and J are TRBV27 and TRBJ2-7; 11 bases fit TRBD1. This CDR3 comprises 13 residues. With V trimmed by 2 bases and J by 11 bases, 5 bases remained unmatched. The germline gives CDR1 MNHEY, CDR2 SMNVEV (reference sequence).